This passage covers 12 T cell receptor beta chains from one sample sequenced in a study of cytomegalovirus exposure and HLA in healthy donors. This PCR relied on a set of 60 Vbeta primers and 13 Jbeta primers. TCRdb's copy holds only in-frame clones and misses some; the assay was immunoSEQ multiplex PCR. The sample carries about 140,000 clones, approximately 78% recorded once. Sequenced: PBMCs. The receptors were gathered from a man aged 18 to 30 in good health and CMV-seropositive.

V and J are TRBV5-1 and TRBJ1-1; 9 positions match TRBD1. This CDR3 comprises 15 residues. Germline CDR1 and CDR2: SGHRS and YFSETQ. With V trimmed by 3 bases and J by 0 bases, 3 bases remained unmatched. CDR3 coding DNA: TGCGCCAGCAGCTCGGGACAGGGAATGAACACTGAAGCTTTCTTT. Its translation is CASSSGQGMNTEAFF.

This clone came up once. The CDR3 DNA is TGTGCCAGCAGCTCTGGGACAGGGAAGTACAATGAGCAGTTCTTC. Translation gives CASSSGTGKYNEQFF. The chain is built from TRBV5-4 and TRBJ2-1, with TRBD1 matching over 9 bases. J gave up 4 bases and V 3 bases, and 5 bases lay outside the gene matches. The germline gives CDR1 SGHNT, CDR2 YYREEE (reference sequence). This CDR3 contains 15 residues.

In this sample, this clone turned up a few times. The chain joins TRBV25-1 to TRBJ2-2, with 7 bases fitting TRBD1. Germline V gene sequence: CDR1 MGHDK, CDR2 SYGVNS. This CDR3 region has 14 residues. With 2 bases clipped from V and 10 bases from J, the junction kept 7 bases outside the gene matches. The CDR3 nucleotides read TGTGCCAGCAGTGAACTAGAGACAGGGAAGGAGCTGTTTTTT. Translation: CASSELETGKELFF. Complete variable domain (other parts from reference TRBV25-1 and TRBJ2-2): EADIYQTPRYLVIGTGKKITLECSQTMGHDKMYWYQQDPGMELHLIHYSYGVNSTEKGDLSSESTVSRIRTEHFPLTLESARPSHTSQYLCASSELETGKELFFGEGSRLTVL.

This clone was seen a single time. The genes are TRBV2 and TRBJ2-7; TRBD1 is a possible D gene (7 bases). Germline values: CDR1 SNHLY, CDR2 FYNNEI. This CDR3 is 14 amino acids long. V was trimmed by 5 bases and J by 3 bases, leaving 14 bases between them. The DNA for the CDR3 is TGTGCCAGCAGTAGACAGGGAGGATACTACGAGCAGTACTTC. It encodes CASSRQGGYYEQYF.

This clone was seen only a few times. The V gene is TRBV6-5, the J gene TRBJ2-1; no clear D. Germline assignment: CDR1 MNHEY and CDR2 SVGAGI. The CDR3 is 13 residues long. V was cut by 5 bases and J by 9 bases, with 14 bases left in between. The CDR3 bases are TGTGCCAGCAGTGAGTTGAAACTAACTGAGCAGTTCTTC. Protein sequence: CASSELKLTEQFF.

The J gene is TRBJ2-5, the V gene TRBV5-1; 7 nucleotides agree with TRBD1. Germline V gives CDR1 SGHRS, CDR2 YFSETQ. CDR3 length: 14 amino acids. V dropped 2 bases and J dropped 2; count of bases not matched to a gene: 3. CDR3 DNA: TGCGCCAGCAGCTTTTCAGGGGGACAAGAGACCCAGTACTTC. Translated, it gives CASSFSGGQETQYF.

This chain uses TRBV5-1 with TRBJ2-7; no firm D call. Germline values: CDR1 SGHRS, CDR2 YFSETQ. The V gene lost 1 base and the J gene lost 3 bases, with 8 bases spanning the gap. The CDR3 has 13 amino acids. The CDR3, as DNA: TGCGCCAGCAGCTTGCTGGCAGACTACGAGCAGTACTTC. Its protein product is CASSLLADYEQYF.

CDR3 coding DNA: TGCGCCAGCAGCCAAGATTCAGGCAATCAGCCCCAGCATTTT. Its protein is CASSQDSGNQPQHF. The chain joins TRBV4-1 to TRBJ1-5; D uncertain. CDR1 MGHRA and CDR2 YSYEKL come from the germline V gene. CDR3 length equals 14 residues. V lost 0 bases to trimming and J lost 2 bases, with 5 bases between them.

The J gene is TRBJ2-5, the V gene TRBV15; 7 bases are a match to TRBD2. CDR1 and CDR2 from the germline V gene are LNHNV and YYDKDF (reference sequence). CDR3 length: 15 residues. J gave up 2 bases and V 1 base, and 4 bases lay outside the gene matches. In nucleotides, the CDR3 is TGTGCCACCAGCAGAGGGGAGGGTGATCAAGAGACCCAGTACTTC. Protein product: CATSRGEGDQETQYF.

This rearrangement joins TRBV2 to TRBJ1-1, with a tentative D call TRBD1 (6 bases). Trimming pared 4 bases from V and 5 bases from J, leaving 17 bases between. The CDR3 runs 15 residues. Germline loops: CDR1 SNHLY, CDR2 FYNNEI. The CDR3 spells CASSVLAGVGTEAFF. The CDR3 DNA sequence: TGTGCCAGCAGTGTTCTCGCAGGGGTAGGGACTGAAGCTTTCTTT.

The chain combines TRBV5-6 with TRBJ2-1; a weak D match, TRBD2 (5 bases). This CDR3 region has 16 residues. The V end was cut by 0 bases, the J end by 0 bases, with 10 bases between. Germline V gene lookup returns CDR1 SGHDT and CDR2 YYEEEE. The CDR3 DNA sequence: TGTGCCAGCAGCTTGGCCTTCCGGGACTCCTACAATGAGCAGTTCTTC. Translated: CASSLAFRDSYNEQFF.

In DNA form, the CDR3 reads TGCGCCAGCAGCCATGGGACAAGCGATACGCAGTATTTT. This translates into CASSHGTSDTQYF. V is TRBV10-1 and J is TRBJ2-3; a weak D match, TRBD1 (6 bases). The ends were cut back, 6 bases at V and 6 bases at J, with 13 bases in the middle. Germline V CDR1 and CDR2: WNHNN, SYGVQD (reference sequence). This CDR3 has 13 amino acids.